The clone carrying this T cell receptor (beta chain) was observed a few times. This CDR3 comprises 16 residues. The junction had 11 bases not matched to a gene; V was cut back by 4 bases and J by 8 bases. The V gene's germline CDR1 is KGHDR and CDR2 SFDVKD. In assigning cohorts, the study relied on participant-reported clinical history. The data were taken from a study of blood T cell repertoires in COVID-19. Turning to the study itself: Samples came from the United States, Italy and Spain, spanning acute and convalescent COVID-19.

Authors' methods: Reference gene primer amplification yielded estimated nucleated cell counts. Measured with immunoSEQ multiplex PCR; TCRdb has only the in-frame clones, and not every one. The DNA was the basis for D and trimming; V, J and clone size are from that table. Among about 200,000 clones listed, approximately 85% were seen once. This TCR was recovered from a man aged 40-50 years with acute COVID-19. This chain links TRBV24-1 with TRBJ2-3; 10 bases line up with TRBD2. The material sequenced was PBMCs or T cells enriched from blood (not recorded which). The CDR3 DNA sequence: TGTGCCACCAGTGACGGAATTAACAGCGGGAGGGCTACGCAGTATTTT. It codes for CATSDGINSGRATQYF.